Listed here is a single TCR beta chain. No antigen is known for it. The germline V gene encodes CDR1 SGHRS and CDR2 YFSETQ. Losses at the gene ends were 0 bases for V and 6 bases for J; bases not matched to a gene: 11. The CDR3 is 17 amino acids. The data were obtained in a study of post-analysis software for immune sequencing data. Study conclusions and caveats: There was significantly lower normalized Chao1 diversity in multiple sclerosis patients than in controls. The study found TRBV5-6, TRBV5-1 and TRBV20-1 among a handful of TRBV segments more frequent in patients than controls.

Carried by the TCR beta cDNA libraries were unique molecular identifiers. T cells numbering 1 to 10 million yielded cDNA molecules that totaled around 500,000. TCRdb independently ran MiXCR on the PCR reads; one entry per CDR3 protein. The table shows about 820,000 distinct CDR3 sequences, with approximately 57% occurring only once. The receptor was isolated from a girl between 10 and 17 years old with multiple sclerosis. The chain carries TRBV5-1 and TRBJ2-5; TRBD2 agrees at 10 bases. Sequencing was done on a sample of blood. DNA of the CDR3: TGCGCCAGCAGCTTGGTTACTGGTAGCGGGGGGTATCAGACCCAGTACTTC. Translated, it gives CASSLVTGSGGYQTQYF.